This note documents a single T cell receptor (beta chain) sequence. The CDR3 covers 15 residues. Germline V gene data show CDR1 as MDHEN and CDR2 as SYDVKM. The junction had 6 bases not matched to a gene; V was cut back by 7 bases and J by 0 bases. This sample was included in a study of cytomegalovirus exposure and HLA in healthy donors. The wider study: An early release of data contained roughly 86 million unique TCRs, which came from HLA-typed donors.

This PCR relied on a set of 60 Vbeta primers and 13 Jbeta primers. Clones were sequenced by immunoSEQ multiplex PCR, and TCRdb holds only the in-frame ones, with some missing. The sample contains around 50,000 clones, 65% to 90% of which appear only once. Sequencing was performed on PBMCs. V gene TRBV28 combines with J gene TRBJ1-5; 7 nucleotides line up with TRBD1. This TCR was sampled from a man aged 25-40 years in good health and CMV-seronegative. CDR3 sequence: CASIHTGVSNQPQHF. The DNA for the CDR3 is TGTGCCAGCATCCATACAGGGGTTAGCAATCAGCCCCAGCATTTT. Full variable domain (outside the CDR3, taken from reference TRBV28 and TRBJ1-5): DVKVTQSSRYLVKRTGEKVFLECVQDMDHENMFWYRQDPGLGLRLIYFSYDVKMKEKGDIPEGYSVSREKKERFSLILESASTNQTSMYLCASIHTGVSNQPQHFGDGTRLSIL.